These 17 T cell receptor beta chains came from one sample sequenced in a study of CD8 T cells in ankylosing spondylitis (dated by TCRdb to 2017 to 2019). The library was generated by 5' RACE. The instrument given in TCRdb is Illumina HiSeq 2500. TCRdb reran the public reads through fastp at Q25 and MiXCR, keeping productive beta chains. Rows are unified per CDR3 protein, each entry keeping the most common DNA and genes. In this sample the table shows about 100,000 distinct CDR3 sequences, under 30% of which occur a single time. Roughly 12% of the sample is held by the ten biggest clonotypes. Sequenced material: synovial fluid, either unsorted or a sorted T cell fraction (not recorded which). Source of these receptors: a male donor with ankylosing spondylitis.

The CDR3 DNA reads as TGCAGTGCAGTACGGGACAGGGGGGTTTCTACGGACTACGAGCAGTACTTC. It is translated as CSAVRDRGVSTDYEQYF. The V and J genes are TRBV20-1 and TRBJ2-7; 11 bases agree with TRBD1. Trimming took 6 bases from V and 3 from J; bases not matched to a gene: 16. Germline lookup yields CDR1 DFQATT and CDR2 SNEGSKA (reference sequence). The CDR3 length is 17 residues.

This clonotype was seen many times. The V gene is TRBV20-1, the J gene TRBJ2-1; D may be TRBD2 (6 bases). Germline V lookup: CDR1 DFQATT, CDR2 SNEGSKA (reference sequence). This CDR3 is built from 14 residues. V was pared by 4 bases and J by 3 bases, with 13 bases between. The CDR3 loop reads CSATLAALYNEQFF. CDR3 nucleotide sequence: TGCAGTGCTACGTTAGCGGCTCTCTACAATGAGCAGTTCTTC.

V and J are TRBV6-1 and TRBJ1-1, with D possibly TRBD1 on 6 matching bases. CDR3 size: 14 residues. CDR1 and CDR2 from the germline V gene are MNHNS and SASEGT. Trimming shortened V by 6 bases and J by 4 bases, and 15 bases separated the two germline ends. The CDR3 coding sequence is TGTGCCAGCAGCCTAGATCCGGGGGCCACTGAAGCTTTCTTT. Translating gives CASSLDPGATEAFF.

This clonotype was counted a few times. This chain connects TRBV4-2 to TRBJ2-7, with TRBD2 as a possible D gene (6 bases). The CDR3 runs 14 residues. Germline V lookup: CDR1 LGHNA, CDR2 YNFKEQ. The V end was cut by 0 bases, the J end by 9 bases, with 15 bases between. The CDR3 sequence is CASSQDSEGRGQYF. The CDR3 DNA reads as TGTGCCAGCAGCCAAGATTCTGAAGGGCGGGGGCAGTACTTC.

This clonotype has only one observation. V gene TRBV7-9 combines with J gene TRBJ2-5, with 7 bases lining up with TRBD2. V lost 4 bases to trimming and J lost 2 bases; unmatched junction nucleotides: 7. The CDR3 is made up of 15 amino acids. Germline CDR1 and CDR2: SEHNR and FQNEAQ (reference sequence). The CDR3 loop reads CASSSSSGLQETQYF. The CDR3 DNA reads TGTGCCAGCAGCTCGTCTAGCGGACTTCAAGAGACCCAGTACTTC.

This clonotype was picked up one time. The chain is built from TRBV12-3 or TRBV12-4 and TRBJ1-5; D is ambiguous. This CDR3 region has 15 residues. V shed 3 bases and J shed 2 bases, with 11 bases lying between them. Here the CDR3 DNA reads TGTGCCAGCAGTTTCGCCAGGCCCGGCAATCAGCCCCAGCATTTT. Its protein product is CASSFARPGNQPQHF.

The chain couples TRBV5-1 to TRBJ2-1; D might be TRBD2 (5 bases). Germline loops: CDR1 SGHRS, CDR2 YFSETQ. The CDR3 runs 14 residues. Trimming removed 0 bases at V and 3 bases at J, with 7 bases between. This chain's CDR3 is CASSLDGVYNEQFF. CDR3 sequence (DNA): TGCGCCAGCAGCTTGGACGGGGTCTACAATGAGCAGTTCTTC.

The chain uses TRBV28 and TRBJ2-1, with 9 bases identical to TRBD1. The length of the CDR3 is 11 residues. Germline lookup yields CDR1 MDHEN and CDR2 SYDVKM. The V gene end was trimmed by 5 bases and the J gene end by 14 bases; junction bases not matched to a gene: 4. The CDR3 sequence: CASSLDRGKFF. The DNA of the CDR3 is TGTGCCAGCAGTCTTGACAGGGGGAAGTTCTTC. Together with reference TRBV28 and TRBJ2-1, the CDR3 gives the full variable domain: DVKVTQSSRYLVKRTGEKVFLECVQDMDHENMFWYRQDPGLGLRLIYFSYDVKMKEKGDIPEGYSVSREKKERFSLILESASTNQTSMYLCASSLDRGKFFGPGTRLTVL.

The CDR3 bases are TGTGCCAGCAGTCCAAGGTGGGGGGGACTCAACACCGGGGAGCTGTTTTTT. It specifies CASSPRWGGLNTGELFF. The chain carries TRBV27 and TRBJ2-2; 7 nucleotides line up with TRBD2. CDR3 length: 17 residues. After removal of 5 bases from V and 2 bases from J, the junction contained 11 bases not matched to a gene. Per germline, CDR1 MNHEY and CDR2 SMNVEV (reference sequence).

The V and J genes are TRBV11-3 and TRBJ2-2; D remains ambiguous. The CDR3 sequence is 15 residues long. The ends were cut back, 5 bases at V and 5 bases at J, with 15 bases in the middle. Germline-derived CDR1 and CDR2 are SGHNT and YENEEA. The CDR3 loop reads CASSRLGSGTGELFF. The CDR3 DNA reads TGTGCCAGCAGCAGACTGGGCTCTGGAACCGGGGAGCTGTTTTTT. Together with reference TRBV11-3 and TRBJ2-2, the CDR3 gives the full variable domain: EAGVVQSPRYKIIEKKQPVAFWCNPISGHNTLYWYLQNLGQGPELLIRYENEEAVDDSQLPKDRFSAERLKGVDSTLKIQPAELGDSAVYLCASSRLGSGTGELFFGEGSRLTVL.

This clonotype was counted many times. This chain connects TRBV20-1 to TRBJ2-1, with 7 positions matching TRBD2. CDR3 length: 14 residues. Germline V gene lookup returns CDR1 DFQATT and CDR2 SNEGSKA (reference sequence). V shed 2 bases, J shed 6 bases, and the junction held 7 bases outside the gene matches. The CDR3 sequence: CSARPGTMINEQFF. CDR3 DNA sequence: TGCAGTGCTAGACCCGGGACTATGATCAATGAGCAGTTCTTC.

This clonotype was observed many times. The gene calls are TRBV28 and TRBJ1-2; no definite D call. CDR1 is MDHEN and CDR2 is SYDVKM in the germline V gene. Trimming left V 5 bases short and J 1 base short, with 5 bases between. This CDR3 region has 12 residues. The CDR3 bases are TGTGCCAGCAGTGGCAGTAACTATGGCTACACCTTC. Protein product: CASSGSNYGYTF.

The V gene is TRBV29-1, the J gene TRBJ1-2; 7 nucleotides match TRBD1. Germline loops: CDR1 SQVTM, CDR2 ANQGSEA. With V trimmed by 7 bases and J by 5 bases, 4 bases remained unmatched. The CDR3 length is 11 residues. CDR3 residues: CSAQGVYGYTF. The CDR3 DNA is TGCAGCGCGCAGGGGGTATATGGCTACACCTTC.

This clonotype has only a few counts. The gene calls are TRBV7-9 and TRBJ2-1, with 9 bases lining up with TRBD2. J gave up 4 bases and V 1 base, and 5 bases lay outside the gene matches. Per the germline V gene, CDR1 is SEHNR and CDR2 is FQNEAQ (reference sequence). The CDR3 is 16 residues long. This CDR3 is CASSLVAGGLYNEQFF. CDR3 nucleotides: TGTGCCAGCAGCTTAGTGGCGGGAGGGCTTTACAATGAGCAGTTCTTC.

This clonotype was seen ten or more times. The chain carries TRBV11-2 and TRBJ2-3; possible D gene TRBD1, 6 bases. The CDR3 covers 13 residues. The V end was cut by 4 bases, the J end by 2 bases, with 7 bases between. Germline V gene sequence: CDR1 SGHAT, CDR2 FQNNGV. The CDR3 region is CASSSGVTDTQYF. The CDR3 DNA reads TGTGCCAGCAGCTCAGGGGTCACAGATACGCAGTATTTT.

This clonotype was counted at least ten times. The chain recombines TRBV30 with TRBJ2-3; 9 bases are a match to TRBD2. The CDR3 runs 14 residues. Germline values: CDR1 GTSNPN, CDR2 SVGIG (reference sequence). V dropped 2 bases and J dropped 2; count of bases not matched to a gene: 2. CDR3 loop: CAWSLAGPTDTQYF. In nucleotides, the CDR3 is TGTGCCTGGAGTCTAGCGGGACCCACAGATACGCAGTATTTT.

The chain couples TRBV10-1 to TRBJ2-3, with D perhaps TRBD2 (6 bases). The germline gives CDR1 WNHNN, CDR2 SYGVQD (reference sequence). The ends were cut back, 0 bases at V and 3 bases at J, with 7 bases in the middle. The CDR3 is 14 residues long. The CDR3 sequence is CASSESGGTDTQYF. The CDR3 nucleotides are TGCGCCAGCAGTGAGTCCGGGGGTACAGATACGCAGTATTTT.